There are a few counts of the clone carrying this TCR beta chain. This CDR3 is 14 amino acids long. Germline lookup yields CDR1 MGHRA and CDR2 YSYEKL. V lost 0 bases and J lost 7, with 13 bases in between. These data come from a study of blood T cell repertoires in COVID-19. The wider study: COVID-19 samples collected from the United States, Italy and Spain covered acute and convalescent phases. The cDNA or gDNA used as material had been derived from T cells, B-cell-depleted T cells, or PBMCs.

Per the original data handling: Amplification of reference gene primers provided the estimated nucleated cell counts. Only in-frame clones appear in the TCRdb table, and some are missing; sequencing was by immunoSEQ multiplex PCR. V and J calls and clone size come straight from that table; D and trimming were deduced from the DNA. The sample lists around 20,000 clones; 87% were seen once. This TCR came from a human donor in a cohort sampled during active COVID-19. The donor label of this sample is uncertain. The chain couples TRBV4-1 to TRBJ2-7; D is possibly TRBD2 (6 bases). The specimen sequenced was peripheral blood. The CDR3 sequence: CASSQESGSGEQYF. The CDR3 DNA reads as TGCGCCAGCAGCCAAGAAAGCGGGTCGGGAGAGCAGTACTTC.